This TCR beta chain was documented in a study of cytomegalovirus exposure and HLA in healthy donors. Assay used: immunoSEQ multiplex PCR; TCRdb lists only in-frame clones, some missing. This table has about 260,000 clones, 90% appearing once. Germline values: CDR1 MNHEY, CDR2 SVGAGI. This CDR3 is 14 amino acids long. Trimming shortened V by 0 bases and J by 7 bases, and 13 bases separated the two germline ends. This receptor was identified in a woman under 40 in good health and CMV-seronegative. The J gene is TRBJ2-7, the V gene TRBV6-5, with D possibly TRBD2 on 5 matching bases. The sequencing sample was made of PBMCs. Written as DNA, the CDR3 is TGTGCCAGCAGTTACTCGAGGGTATCTGGGGAGCAGTACTTC. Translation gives CASSYSRVSGEQYF.